Shown below are 29 T cell receptor beta chains from a single sample sequenced in a study of T cells in Graves' hyperthyroidism and ophthalmopathy. RNA transcripts provided the source from which TCR beta CDR3 regions were amplified. The HTBI primer set served for first-round RT-PCR of the TCR CDR3. TCRdb re-called the multiplex PCR reads with MiXCR, one entry per CDR3 protein. The table lists about 720,000 distinct CDR3 sequences, around 15% of them singletons. The sequencing input was blood. The source of these receptors is a young man with Graves' hyperthyroidism.

At least ten counts were recorded for this clonotype. The rearrangement joins TRBV6-1 to TRBJ2-7; 10 nucleotides match TRBD2. The V and J ends lost 7 bases and 0 bases, in that order; junction bases with no gene match: 21. CDR1 is MNHNS and CDR2 is SASEGT in the germline V gene. The CDR3 contains 20 residues. CDR3: CASTPHPASGSFGSSYEQYF. The CDR3 region has the DNA TGTGCCAGCACTCCCCACCCGGCTAGCGGGAGTTTTGGAAGCTCCTACGAGCAGTACTTC.

This clonotype has a count of ten or more. The gene calls are TRBV7-2 and TRBJ1-1; possible D gene TRBD1, 5 bases. The CDR3 is 12 amino acids. In germline, CDR1 is SGHTA, CDR2 FQGNSA. Trimming took off 8 bases at V and 5 bases at J, with 12 bases between the two ends. The CDR3 DNA reads as TGTGCCAGCTCACCAGGGAGGACTGAAGCTTTCTTT. It is translated as CASSPGRTEAFF.

This clonotype showed up just a few times. V is TRBV9 and J is TRBJ1-1, with D possibly matching TRBD1 (6 bases). V was cut by 0 bases and J by 1 base, with 10 bases left in between. The V gene's germline CDR1 is SGDLS and CDR2 YYNGEE. This CDR3 is 15 amino acids long. In nucleotides, the CDR3 is TGTGCCAGCAGCGTAGTGTGGGGGCCGAACACTGAAGCTTTCTTT. This translates into CASSVVWGPNTEAFF.

This clonotype appeared a few times. This chain links TRBV9 with TRBJ2-2, with TRBD2 matching over 10 bases. The CDR3 covers 16 residues. CDR1 is SGDLS, CDR2 YYNGEE, per germline. With 4 bases clipped from V and 2 bases from J, the junction kept 5 bases outside the gene matches. The CDR3 region is CASSFRTSGNTGELFF. DNA for the CDR3: TGTGCCAGCAGCTTCCGGACTAGCGGCAACACCGGGGAGCTGTTTTTT.

Many counts were recorded for this clonotype. The chain recombines TRBV11-3 with TRBJ2-1; 11 positions agree with TRBD2. V lost 1 base to trimming and J lost 6 bases; unmatched junction nucleotides: 8. The CDR3 totals 17 residues. Germline values: CDR1 SGHNT, CDR2 YENEEA. The CDR3 protein is CASSLGYLAGGSNEQFF. As DNA, the CDR3 is TGTGCCAGCAGCTTAGGCTATCTAGCGGGAGGAAGCAATGAGCAGTTCTTC.

The table lists this clonotype with a few counts. CDR3 DNA: TGTGCCAGCTCACCGGTTGGTCAAACTACCGTGAACACTGAAGCTTTCTTT. It encodes CASSPVGQTTVNTEAFF. The genes are TRBV18 and TRBJ1-1; D uncertain. CDR3 length equals 17 residues. Looked up from germline, CDR1 is KGHSH and CDR2 is LQKENI. Trimming removed 3 bases from V and 0 bases from J, with 17 bases in between.

This chain links TRBV12-3 or TRBV12-4 with TRBJ2-5; D unclear. This CDR3 has 13 residues. The V end was cut by 5 bases, the J end by 4 bases, with 11 bases between. CDR3 nucleotide sequence: TGTGCCAGCAGTGGCATTTTGAGAGAGACCCAGTACTTC. Residues: CASSGILRETQYF.

This clonotype was counted ten times or more. The gene calls are TRBV2 and TRBJ2-7; D perhaps matches TRBD2 (6 bases). Trimming took off 4 bases at V and 5 bases at J, with 18 bases between the two ends. The CDR3 totals 15 residues. Per the germline V gene, CDR1 is SNHLY and CDR2 is FYNNEI. CDR3 in amino acids: CASSAERLEPHEQYF. The DNA for the CDR3 is TGTGCCAGCAGTGCCGAGAGACTAGAACCCCACGAGCAGTACTTC.

This clonotype was counted only a few times. V gene TRBV24-1 combines with J gene TRBJ2-2; 7 bases line up with TRBD1. V shed 4 bases and J 7 bases; nucleotides not matched to a gene: 11. This CDR3 comprises 16 residues. Germline-derived CDR1 and CDR2 are KGHDR and SFDVKD. Here the CDR3 DNA reads TGTGCCACCAGTGACCACCGGACAGGCCCCATCGGGGAGCTGTTTTTT. Translated, it gives CATSDHRTGPIGELFF.

V gene TRBV6-5 combines with J gene TRBJ2-2, with 15 bases lining up with TRBD2. CDR3 length equals 17 residues. J gave up 6 bases and V 2 bases, and 4 bases lay outside the gene matches. CDR1 and CDR2 from the germline V gene are MNHEY and SVGAGI. This CDR3 is CASSYPGLAGGAGELFF. The CDR3 bases are TGTGCCAGCAGTTACCCGGGACTAGCGGGAGGCGCCGGGGAGCTGTTTTTT.

This clonotype is a singleton in its sample. J is TRBJ1-1 and V is TRBV5-5; no clear D. CDR1 is SGHKS and CDR2 is YYEKEE in the germline V gene (reference sequence). The CDR3 covers 15 residues. The V gene lost 4 bases and the J gene lost 1 base, with 14 bases spanning the gap. In DNA form, the CDR3 reads TGTGCCAGCAGCGGGCAGACCGGGAGGAACACTGAAGCTTTCTTT. It specifies CASSGQTGRNTEAFF.

This clonotype was counted only a few times. V and J are TRBV20-1 and TRBJ1-1; TRBD1 is a possible D gene (6 bases). The CDR3 has 13 amino acids. Germline V CDR1 and CDR2: DFQATT, SNEGSKA (reference sequence). Trimming took off 3 bases at V and 5 bases at J, with 13 bases between the two ends. CDR3: CSARAGVETEAFF. Written as DNA, the CDR3 is TGCAGTGCTAGGGCAGGGGTGGAGACTGAAGCTTTCTTT.

There are a few counts of this clonotype. The chain links TRBV10-3 to TRBJ1-2; no firm D call. Trimming took off 6 bases at V and 2 bases at J, with 7 bases between the two ends. Germline CDR1 ENHRY, CDR2 SYGVKD. This CDR3 is 12 amino acids long. The CDR3 sequence: CAIRDSNYGYTF. In nucleotides, the CDR3 is TGTGCCATCAGGGACTCAAACTATGGCTACACCTTC.

CDR3 coding DNA: TGTGCCAGCAGCTTAACCCCTCCGCCGGATGATACGCAGTATTTT. This translates into CASSLTPPPDDTQYF. The chain carries TRBV7-3 and TRBJ2-3, with D unclear. V lost 0 bases and J lost 6, with 13 bases in between. The CDR3 consists of 15 residues. CDR1 and CDR2 (germline): SGHTA, FQGTGA. Combining the CDR3 with reference TRBV7-3 and TRBJ2-3 gives the whole variable domain GAGVSQTPSNKVTEKGKYVELRCDPISGHTALYWYRQSLGQGPEFLIYFQGTGAADDSGLPNDRFFAVRPEGSVSTLKIQRTERGDSAVYLCASSLTPPPDDTQYFGPGTRLTVL.

This clonotype was seen many times. This chain uses TRBV12-3 or TRBV12-4 with TRBJ1-1; TRBD1 might be the D (6 bases). CDR3 length: 14 residues. The V end lost 5 bases, the J end lost 4 bases, and 14 bases lay between the germline ends. The CDR3 protein is CASSPLQGGTEAFF. CDR3 sequence (DNA): TGTGCCAGCAGTCCACTACAGGGAGGCACTGAAGCTTTCTTT.

This clonotype was found a few times. The genes are TRBV5-4 and TRBJ2-7; maybe TRBD2 (5 bases). CDR1 is SGHNT and CDR2 is YYREEE in the germline V gene (reference sequence). The CDR3 spans 15 residues. V shed 2 bases and J shed 0 bases, with 12 bases lying between them. The CDR3 here is CASSFRTGSSYEQYF. CDR3 in DNA: TGTGCCAGCAGCTTCCGGACTGGGAGCTCCTACGAGCAGTACTTC.

This clonotype was seen repeatedly, ten times or more. The CDR3, as DNA: TGTGCCAGCTCACCGCGGGGGACTGACGGCGAGCAGTACTTC. Translating it yields CASSPRGTDGEQYF. V usage is TRBV18 and J usage is TRBJ2-7; the match to TRBD2 covers 7 bases. This CDR3 has 14 amino acids. Germline CDR1 and CDR2: KGHSH and LQKENI. J was trimmed by 6 bases and V by 3 bases; bases with no gene match: 8.

This clonotype was seen repeatedly, ten times or more. The chain employs TRBV5-1 and TRBJ1-1, with D unclear. CDR1 and CDR2 from the germline V gene are SGHRS and YFSETQ. Deletions cut 0 bases from V and 1 base from J, with 7 bases between. There are 14 residues in the CDR3. CDR3 in amino acids: CASSLDKGNTEAFF. Here the CDR3 DNA reads TGCGCCAGCAGCTTGGACAAGGGGAACACTGAAGCTTTCTTT.

The table lists this clonotype with a few counts. This chain joins TRBV24-1 and TRBJ1-1; D remains unclear. The V end lost 9 bases, the J end lost 1 base, and 20 bases lay between the germline ends. The length of the CDR3 is 16 residues. Germline CDR1 KGHDR, CDR2 SFDVKD. In DNA, the CDR3 is TGTGCCACCCTGGGGAATAGGGCTGACGGGAACACTGAAGCTTTCTTT. Residues: CATLGNRADGNTEAFF.

This chain uses TRBV27 with TRBJ2-5; the D is unclear. This CDR3 is built from 13 residues. From germline, CDR1 is MNHEY and CDR2 SMNVEV (reference sequence). The V gene lost 6 bases and the J gene lost 1 base, with 9 bases spanning the gap. As DNA, the CDR3 is TGTGCCAGCAGACCGGCCTCCCAAGAGACCCAGTACTTC. Protein product: CASRPASQETQYF.

This clonotype was seen a handful of times. V usage is TRBV5-1 and J usage is TRBJ2-1, with 7 bases identical to TRBD1. The CDR3 sequence is 13 residues long. V trimming: 0 bases; J trimming: 9 bases; junction bases outside the gene matches: 3. Germline-derived CDR1 and CDR2 are SGHRS and YFSETQ. CDR3 in amino acids: CASSLGSGGEQFF. In DNA, the CDR3 is TGCGCCAGCAGCTTGGGGTCAGGGGGTGAGCAGTTCTTC.

CDR3 in amino acids: CASNEREFNEQFF. The CDR3, as DNA: TGTGCCAGCAATGAGCGGGAGTTCAATGAGCAGTTCTTC. V and J are TRBV28 and TRBJ2-1; 8 bases fit TRBD2. The germline CDR1 and CDR2 sequences are MDHEN and SYDVKM. Trimming cost V 7 bases and J 6 bases; bases outside gene matches: 5. CDR3 length: 13 residues.

This clonotype was counted ten times or more. The chain combines TRBV2 with TRBJ2-7, with a weak D call TRBD2 (5 bases). Deletions cut 9 bases from V and 2 bases from J, with 26 bases between. Germline V lookup: CDR1 SNHLY, CDR2 FYNNEI. This CDR3 region has 17 residues. This CDR3 reads CARSAEGDREKTYEQYF. The CDR3 bases are TGTGCCAGGTCAGCGGAAGGCGATAGGGAGAAGACCTACGAGCAGTACTTC.

This chain links TRBV10-3 with TRBJ2-5, with D possibly TRBD1 on 5 matching bases. The length of the CDR3 is 13 residues. Germline V gene sequence: CDR1 ENHRY, CDR2 SYGVKD. Trimming shortened V by 2 bases and J by 3 bases, and 7 bases separated the two germline ends. The CDR3: CAISEDREETQYF. CDR3 in DNA: TGTGCCATCAGTGAGGACAGAGAAGAGACCCAGTACTTC.

This clonotype was seen ten or more times. The chain recombines TRBV10-3 with TRBJ1-5, with D hard to call. Germline V CDR1 and CDR2: ENHRY, SYGVKD. The CDR3 is made up of 13 amino acids. V shed 0 bases and J shed 5 bases, with 5 bases lying between them. In DNA, the CDR3 is TGTGCCATCAGTGAGTCGGCAGATCAGCCCCAGCATTTT. Translating it yields CAISESADQPQHF.

This clonotype occurred a few times. This chain links TRBV13 with TRBJ2-7; 16 bases match TRBD2. Germline V gives CDR1 PRHDT, CDR2 FYEKMQ (reference sequence). This CDR3 contains 16 residues. With V trimmed by 5 bases and J by 3 bases, 4 bases remained unmatched. CDR3 nucleotide sequence: TGTGCCAGCAGCCGCGGGACTAGCGGGAGGGTCTACGAGCAGTACTTC. This codes for CASSRGTSGRVYEQYF. Variable domain in full (rest from reference TRBV13 and TRBJ2-7): AAGVIQSPRHLIKEKRETATLKCYPIPRHDTVYWYQQGPGQDPQFLISFYEKMQSDKGSIPDRFSAQQFSDYHSELNMSSLELGDSALYFCASSRGTSGRVYEQYFGPGTRLTVT.

V and J are TRBV7-8 and TRBJ1-3; D uncertain. Trimming shortened V by 6 bases and J by 0 bases, and 12 bases separated the two germline ends. CDR3 size: 15 residues. CDR1 and CDR2 from the germline V gene are SGHVS and FQNEAQ. The CDR3 coding sequence is TGTGCCAGCAGGCTAAGGGCCGCCTCTGGAAACACCATATATTTT. This gives the protein CASRLRAASGNTIYF.

This clonotype turned up a few times. The rearrangement uses TRBV18 and TRBJ2-7, with D perhaps TRBD2 (6 bases). The CDR3 is 14 amino acids. Germline-derived CDR1 and CDR2 are KGHSH and LQKENI. Trimming took 1 base from V and 2 from J, leaving 9 bases between them. The CDR3 sequence is CASSPLGGTYEQYF. The CDR3 nucleotides read TGTGCCAGCTCACCACTGGGGGGTACCTACGAGCAGTACTTC. The complete variable domain, with remaining parts taken from reference TRBV18 and TRBJ2-7, reads NAGVMQNPRHLVRRRGQEARLRCSPMKGHSHVYWYRQLPEEGLKFMVYLQKENIIDESGMPKERFSAEFPKEGPSILRIQQVVRGDSAAYFCASSPLGGTYEQYFGPGTRLTVT.

This clonotype was found a few times. V and J are TRBV19 and TRBJ2-1; D uncertain. Trimming pared 3 bases from V and 4 bases from J, leaving 1 base between. Germline loops: CDR1 LNHDA, CDR2 SQIVND (reference sequence). The CDR3 runs 11 residues. The CDR3 region has the DNA TGTGCCAGTAGTATGTACAATGAGCAGTTCTTC. The encoded protein is CASSMYNEQFF.